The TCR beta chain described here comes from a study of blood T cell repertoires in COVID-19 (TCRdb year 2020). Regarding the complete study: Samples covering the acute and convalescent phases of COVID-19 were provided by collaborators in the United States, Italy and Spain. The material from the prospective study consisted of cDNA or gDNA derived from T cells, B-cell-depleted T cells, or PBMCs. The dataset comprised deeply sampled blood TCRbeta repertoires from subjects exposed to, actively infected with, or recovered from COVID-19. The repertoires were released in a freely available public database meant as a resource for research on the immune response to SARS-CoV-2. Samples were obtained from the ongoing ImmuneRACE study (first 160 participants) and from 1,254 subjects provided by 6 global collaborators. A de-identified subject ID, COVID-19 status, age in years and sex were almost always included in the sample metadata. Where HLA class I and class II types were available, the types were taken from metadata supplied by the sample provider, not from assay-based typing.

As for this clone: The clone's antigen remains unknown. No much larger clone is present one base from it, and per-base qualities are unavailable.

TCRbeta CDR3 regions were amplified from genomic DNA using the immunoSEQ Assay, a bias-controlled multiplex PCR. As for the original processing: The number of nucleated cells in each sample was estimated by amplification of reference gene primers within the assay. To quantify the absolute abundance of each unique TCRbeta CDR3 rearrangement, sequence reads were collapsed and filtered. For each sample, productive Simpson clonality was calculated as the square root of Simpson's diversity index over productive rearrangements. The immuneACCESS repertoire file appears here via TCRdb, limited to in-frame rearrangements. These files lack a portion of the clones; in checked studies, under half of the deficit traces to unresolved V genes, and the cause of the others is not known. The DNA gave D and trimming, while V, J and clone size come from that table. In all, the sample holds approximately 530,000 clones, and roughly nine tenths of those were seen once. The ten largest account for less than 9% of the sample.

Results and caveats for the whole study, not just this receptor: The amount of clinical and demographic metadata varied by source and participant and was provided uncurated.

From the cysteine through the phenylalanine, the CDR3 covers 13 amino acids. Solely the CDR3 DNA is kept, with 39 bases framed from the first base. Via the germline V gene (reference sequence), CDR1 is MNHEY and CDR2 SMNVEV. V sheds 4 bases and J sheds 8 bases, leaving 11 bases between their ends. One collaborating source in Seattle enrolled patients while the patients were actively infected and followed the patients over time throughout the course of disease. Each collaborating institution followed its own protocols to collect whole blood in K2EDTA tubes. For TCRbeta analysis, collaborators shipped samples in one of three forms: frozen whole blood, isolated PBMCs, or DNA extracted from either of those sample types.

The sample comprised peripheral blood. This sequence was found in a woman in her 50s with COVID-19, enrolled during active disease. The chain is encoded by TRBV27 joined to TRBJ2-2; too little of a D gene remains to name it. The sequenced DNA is TGTGCCAGCAGTTACCCAGAGGAGGGGGAGCTGTTTTTT. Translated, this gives CASSYPEEGELFF.